This TCR beta chain was sequenced for a study of blood T cell repertoires in COVID-19. Study details: Nucleic acid was either cDNA or gDNA, and it came from T cells, B-cell-depleted T cells, or PBMCs.

There are 15 residues in the CDR3. Germline V gives CDR1 SNHLY, CDR2 FYNNEI. V lost 1 base to trimming and J lost 4 bases, with 13 bases between them. The authors' processing: Amplification with reference gene primers provided the estimates of nucleated cell counts. Assay used: immunoSEQ multiplex PCR; TCRdb lists only in-frame clones, some missing. The DNA gave D and trimming, while V, J and clone size come from that table. This table holds some 50,000 clones, roughly 86% found once. This TCR derives from a human donor in a cohort sampled during active COVID-19. What was sequenced was peripheral blood. The rearrangement uses TRBV2 and TRBJ1-2, with a tentative D call TRBD1 (6 bases). CDR3 in amino acids: CASSEGGPGGYGYTF. CDR3 in DNA: TGTGCCAGCAGTGAAGGGGGGCCTGGGGGCTATGGCTACACCTTC.